This TCR beta chain originates from a study of patients and donors after allogeneic stem cell transplantation. The table lists this clonotype with a few counts. Each CDR3 protein gets one entry after TCRdb re-called the RT-PCR reads with MiXCR. The repertoire includes about 410,000 distinct CDR3 sequences, roughly 16% of them detected once, and less than 8% sits in the top ten. CDR3 length: 15 amino acids. The ends were cut back, 0 bases at V and 6 bases at J, with 14 bases in the middle. CDR1 and CDR2 from the germline V gene are MGHRA and YSYEKL. The clonotype was recovered from a human donor who was either an allogeneic HSCT recipient or a stem cell or donor lymphocyte infusion donor (not recorded which). It is not recorded whose cells these are; they may come from a transplant donor. The sequenced sample consisted of blood, either unsorted or a sorted T cell fraction (not recorded which). The chain has TRBV4-1 and TRBJ2-5, with D perhaps matching TRBD1 (5 bases). In nucleotides, the CDR3 is TGCGCCAGCAGCCAAGATCCCCCAGGGTGGAAGACCCAGTACTTC. Protein sequence: CASSQDPPGWKTQYF.